These 2 T cell receptor beta chains were sequenced from one sample in a study of T cells after yellow fever vaccination. TCRdb re-analysed the 5' RACE reads in MiXCR, keeping a single row per CDR3 protein. The sample has 340,000 or so distinct CDR3 sequences, under 15% seen once; the top ten hold approximately 3.4%. The input for sequencing was CD4+ T cells sorted from PBMCs, taken 15 days after the yellow fever booster vaccination. The origin of the receptors is a man between 18 and 29 years old who received the YFV17D yellow fever vaccine.

This clonotype has only a few counts. The chain couples TRBV10-3 to TRBJ1-2, with 7 bases aligning to TRBD1. The V and J ends lost 6 bases and 0 bases, in that order; junction bases with no gene match: 7. The CDR3 loop spans 15 amino acids. Germline V gene data show CDR1 as ENHRY and CDR2 as SYGVKD. The CDR3 coding sequence is TGTGCCATCAGGGCCTGGCAGGGGGCTAACTATGGCTACACCTTC. It is translated as CAIRAWQGANYGYTF.

This clonotype came up a few times. V and J are TRBV27 and TRBJ2-1; 12 bases fit TRBD2. Germline CDR1 is MNHEY and CDR2 is SMNVEV (reference sequence). The V and J ends lost 4 bases and 7 bases, in that order; junction bases with no gene match: 8. This CDR3 has 16 amino acids. CDR3 bases: TGTGCCAGCAGTTCTAGCGGGGGGGCGATAGGTAATGAGCAGTTCTTC. Its translation is CASSSSGGAIGNEQFF.